The 9 T cell receptor beta chains presented below share a single source sample, sequenced in a study of technical replicates of blood from a handful of donors. Libraries were prepared by immunoSEQ multiplex PCR; TCRdb keeps only in-frame clonotypes and omits some of them. The table includes about 59,000 clones, 80% to 95% detected once. The specimen was PBMCs. These receptor sequences come from a human donor in good health. Some clones in this sample may be carry-over from other donors' samples.

The chain carries TRBV12-5 and TRBJ2-5; 12 bases fit TRBD2. This CDR3 has 15 amino acids. Losses at the gene ends were 5 bases for V and 4 bases for J; bases not matched to a gene: 5. Germline CDR1 LGHNT, CDR2 FRNRAP. This CDR3 reads CASGLRTSGIETQYF. The CDR3 bases are TGTGCTAGTGGTCTGAGGACTAGCGGGATAGAGACCCAGTACTTC.

The chain links TRBV7-9 to TRBJ2-3; TRBD1 agrees at 10 bases. Germline V lookup: CDR1 SEHNR, CDR2 FQNEAQ (reference sequence). J gave up 4 bases and V 5 bases, and 6 bases lay outside the gene matches. The CDR3 spans 15 residues. DNA of the CDR3: TGTGCCAGCAGCGCAAGGACAGGGGGGGCAGATACGCAGTATTTT. The encoded protein is CASSARTGGADTQYF.

The chain links TRBV2 to TRBJ2-5; D may be TRBD1 (6 bases). Germline loops: CDR1 SNHLY, CDR2 FYNNEI. The CDR3 has 14 residues. V was cut by 5 bases and J by 3 bases, with 13 bases left in between. The CDR3: CASSRDTTEETQYF. As DNA, the CDR3 is TGTGCCAGCAGTAGGGACACGACGGAAGAGACCCAGTACTTC.

The V and J genes are TRBV5-4 and TRBJ1-5, with no clear D. V was shortened by 3 bases and J by 1 base, with 14 bases between the two germline ends. The CDR3 covers 16 residues. CDR1 is SGHNT, CDR2 YYREEE, per germline (reference sequence). The CDR3 sequence: CASSSTGGGSNQPQHF. In DNA, the CDR3 is TGTGCCAGCAGCTCGACGGGAGGAGGGAGCAATCAGCCCCAGCATTTT.

This clone was found a few times. The rearrangement uses TRBV5-6 and TRBJ2-7; 11 bases line up with TRBD1. CDR1 and CDR2 from the germline V gene are SGHDT and YYEEEE. With V trimmed by 0 bases and J by 4 bases, 3 bases remained unmatched. The CDR3 has 15 residues. The CDR3 region has the DNA TGTGCCAGCAGCTTGGAAGGGACAGGGGGTTACGAGCAGTACTTC. It yields the protein CASSLEGTGGYEQYF.

The V and J genes are TRBV27 and TRBJ2-5; a weak D match, TRBD2 (6 bases). The CDR3 runs 14 residues. CDR1 is MNHEY and CDR2 is SMNVEV in the germline V gene (reference sequence). The ends were cut back, 3 bases at V and 2 bases at J, with 10 bases in the middle. The CDR3 DNA reads as TGTGCCAGCAGTTTTGGGGGGACGCAAGAGACCCAGTACTTC. This translates into CASSFGGTQETQYF.

Of note for this clone: A read error may account for a junction end that differs from germline. The V call is TRBV2, the J call TRBJ2-1; D gene ambiguous. CDR1 is SNHLY, CDR2 FYNNEI, per germline. The CDR3 loop spans 13 amino acids. The CDR3 DNA reads TGTGCCAGCATCTCTCTACGGCGGCGCGCCCCGGTCTTC. It codes for CASISLRRRAPVF.

The CDR3 nucleotides are TGTGCCAGCAGTTACTCGGGCAGGGAAAATCAGCCCCAGCATTTT. Translated: CASSYSGRENQPQHF. V usage is TRBV6-6 and J usage is TRBJ1-5; maybe TRBD1 (5 bases). Trimming pared 0 bases from V and 4 bases from J, leaving 10 bases between. The V gene's germline CDR1 is MNHNY and CDR2 SVGAGI (reference sequence). The CDR3 is made up of 15 amino acids.

The chain has TRBV5-1 and TRBJ2-7; 14 nucleotides align to TRBD2. This CDR3 region has 17 residues. Germline trimming cut 4 bases from V and 2 bases from J; bases unmatched to any gene: 8. Germline V gives CDR1 SGHRS, CDR2 YFSETQ. The CDR3 is CASSHGTSGGLPYEQYF. CDR3 sequence (DNA): TGCGCCAGCAGCCACGGGACTAGCGGGGGCCTCCCCTACGAGCAGTACTTC. Supplemented by reference TRBV5-1 and TRBJ2-7, the full variable domain reads KAGVTQTPRYLIKTRGQQVTLSCSPISGHRSVSWYQQTPGQGLQFLFEYFSETQRNKGNFPGRFSGRQFSNSRSEMNVSTLELGDSALYLCASSHGTSGGLPYEQYFGPGTRLTVT.